The clone carrying this T cell receptor (beta chain) was observed once. Trimming pared 2 bases from V and 1 base from J, leaving 11 bases between. The CDR3 spans 15 residues. These data are taken from a study of blood T cell repertoires in COVID-19. The repertoire was sequenced with immunoSEQ multiplex PCR; TCRdb's copy has only in-frame clones and lacks some. The repertoire holds some 250,000 clones, roughly four fifths seen once, with approximately 9.6% in the top ten. The rearrangement uses TRBV6-7 and TRBJ1-2; D not certain. TRBV6-7 is an ORF, and what it does is uncertain. The source is a woman aged 80 or older with acute or convalescent COVID-19. The sample consisted of peripheral blood. The CDR3 nucleotides are TGTGCCAGCAGTTACGCCCGGGAGGGTAACTATGGCTACACCTTC. Translating it yields CASSYAREGNYGYTF.